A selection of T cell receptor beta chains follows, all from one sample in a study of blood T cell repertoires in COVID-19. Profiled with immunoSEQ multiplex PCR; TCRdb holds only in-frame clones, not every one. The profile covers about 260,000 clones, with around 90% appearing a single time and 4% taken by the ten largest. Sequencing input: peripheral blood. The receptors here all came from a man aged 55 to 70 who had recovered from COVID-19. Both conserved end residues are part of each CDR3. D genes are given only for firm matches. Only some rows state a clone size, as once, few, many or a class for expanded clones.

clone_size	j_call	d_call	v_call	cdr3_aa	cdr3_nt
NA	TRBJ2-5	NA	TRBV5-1	CASSLRGFPSETQYF	TGCGCCAGCAGCCTGAGAGGATTTCCCTCGGAGACCCAGTACTTC
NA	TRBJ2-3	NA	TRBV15	CATSRGPGYTDTQYF	TGTGCCACCAGCAGAGGTCCAGGCTACACAGATACGCAGTATTTT
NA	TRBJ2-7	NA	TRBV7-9	CASSLGTQYSEQYF	TGTGCCAGCAGCTTAGGCACACAGTATTCCGAGCAGTACTTC
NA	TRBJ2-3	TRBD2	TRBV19	CASRQASAGVTDTQYF	TGTGCCAGTAGGCAAGCGTCAGCGGGGGTCACAGATACGCAGTATTTT
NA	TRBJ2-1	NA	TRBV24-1	CATSDGGGGWQFF	TGTGCCACCAGTGATGGCGGGGGCGGGTGGCAGTTCTTC
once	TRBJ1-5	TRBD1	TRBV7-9	CASTKDRDEQPQHF	TGTGCCAGCACCAAGGACAGGGACGAGCAGCCCCAGCATTTT
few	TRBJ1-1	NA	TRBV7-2	CASSLGANTEAFF	TGTGCCAGCAGCTTAGGGGCGAACACTGAAGCTTTCTTT
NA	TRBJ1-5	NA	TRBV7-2	CASSPSLSGVGNNQPQHF	TGTGCCAGCAGCCCGTCGTTGTCCGGGGTCGGCAACAATCAGCCCCAGCATTTT
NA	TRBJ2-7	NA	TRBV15	CATSRASQGGEQYF	TGTGCCACCAGCAGAGCGAGCCAGGGTGGCGAGCAGTACTTC
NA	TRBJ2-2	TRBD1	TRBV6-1	CASSEDVGGQGRSFSNTGELFF	TGTGCCAGCAGTGAAGATGTAGGTGGACAGGGAAGATCATTCTCGAACACCGGGGAGCTGTTTTTT
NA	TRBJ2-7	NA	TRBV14	CASSQGSRGREQYF	TGTGCCAGCAGCCAAGGTTCCAGGGGTCGGGAGCAGTACTTC
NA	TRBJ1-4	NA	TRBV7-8	CASSTQTATNEKLFF	TGTGCCAGCAGCACGCAGACTGCAACTAATGAAAAACTGTTTTTT
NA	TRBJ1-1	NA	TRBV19	CASSISQSEAFF	TGTGCCAGTAGTATTTCGCAGTCTGAAGCTTTCTTT
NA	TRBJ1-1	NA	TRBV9	CASSVAGSTEAFF	TGTGCCAGCAGCGTAGCAGGGTCCACTGAAGCTTTCTTT
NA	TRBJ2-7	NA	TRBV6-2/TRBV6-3	CASSGDEWPYEQYF	TGTGCCAGCAGCGGAGATGAGTGGCCCTACGAGCAGTACTTC
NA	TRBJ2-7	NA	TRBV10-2	CASSRGGGNEQYF	TGCGCCAGCAGTCGAGGGGGGGGCAACGAGCAGTACTTC
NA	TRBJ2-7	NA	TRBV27	CASSSWGPSYEQYF	TGTGCCAGCAGTTCATGGGGGCCTTCCTACGAGCAGTACTTC
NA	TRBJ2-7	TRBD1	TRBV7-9	CASSLAQGQGTYEQYF	TGTGCCAGCAGCTTAGCGCAGGGACAGGGAACCTACGAGCAGTACTTC
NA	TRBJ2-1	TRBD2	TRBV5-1	CASSRGLAGGNDNEQFF	TGCGCCAGCAGTCGGGGACTAGCGGGGGGGAATGACAATGAGCAGTTCTTC
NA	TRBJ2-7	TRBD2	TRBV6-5	CASSSEDGGLEQYF	TGTGCCAGCAGTTCCGAGGACGGGGGACTAGAGCAGTACTTC
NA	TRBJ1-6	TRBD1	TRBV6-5	CASSYFSGGGSPLHF	TGTGCCAGCAGTTACTTCTCAGGGGGTGGATCACCCCTCCACTTT
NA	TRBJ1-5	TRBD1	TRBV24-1	CATSQGARQPQHF	TGTGCCACCAGCCAGGGGGCCCGTCAGCCCCAGCATTTT
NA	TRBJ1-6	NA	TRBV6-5	CASRGARNSPLHF	TGTGCCAGCAGGGGAGCCCGGAATTCACCCCTCCACTTT
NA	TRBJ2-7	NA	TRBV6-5	CASSFRASGAYYEQYF	TGTGCCAGCAGTTTTAGAGCTTCAGGGGCCTACTACGAGCAGTACTTC
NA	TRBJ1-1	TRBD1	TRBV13	CASSVGQGLEAFF	TGTGCCAGCAGCGTGGGACAGGGGCTTGAAGCTTTCTTT
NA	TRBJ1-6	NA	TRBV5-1	CASSPDTRNSPLHF	TGCGCCAGCAGCCCGGACACACGGAATTCACCCCTCCACTTT
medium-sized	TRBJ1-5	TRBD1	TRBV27	CASGGQDNQPQHF	TGTGCCAGCGGCGGACAGGACAATCAGCCCCAGCATTTT
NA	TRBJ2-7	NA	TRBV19	CASSLTGKFLAYEQYF	TGTGCCAGTAGTTTAACGGGGAAGTTCCTCGCCTACGAGCAGTACTTC